The 27 T cell receptor beta chains below all came from one sample that was sequenced in a study of blood T cell repertoires in COVID-19. Some clones are missing from TCRdb's copy, which holds only in-frame ones; the method was immunoSEQ multiplex PCR. Among tens of thousands of clones listed, 87% were seen once. The source material was peripheral blood. Receptors were obtained from a middle-aged man with COVID-19, enrolled during active disease.

CDR3 sequence: CASSVDILGGYTF. DNA for the CDR3: TGTGCCAGCAGTGTGGACATCCTGGGAGGCTACACCTTC. This rearrangement joins TRBV25-1 to TRBJ1-2; possibly TRBD1 for D (5 bases). The ends were cut back, 4 bases at V and 8 bases at J, with 14 bases in the middle. The CDR3 runs to 13 residues. Germline V gene data show CDR1 as MGHDK and CDR2 as SYGVNS.

The V and J genes are TRBV15 and TRBJ1-2; 10 bases are a match to TRBD1. V was pared by 7 bases and J by 2 bases, with 10 bases of the junction left unmatched. The CDR3 totals 16 residues. CDR1 is LNHNV and CDR2 is YYDKDF in the germline V gene (reference sequence). CDR3 amino acids: CATMAGQGSGNYGYTF. The CDR3 coding sequence is TGTGCCACCATGGCGGGACAGGGGTCGGGAAACTATGGCTACACCTTC.

This rearrangement joins TRBV6-5 to TRBJ2-5, with a possible D match to TRBD2 (5 bases). The CDR3 has 15 amino acids. Germline loops: CDR1 MNHEY, CDR2 SVGAGI. V lost 6 bases and J 5 bases, leaving 19 bases between the germline ends. CDR3 in DNA: TGTGCCAGCAGCCGGAGGCCGGCAGTGGGGGAGACCCAGTACTTC. Its protein product is CASSRRPAVGETQYF.

The chain couples TRBV12-3 or TRBV12-4 to TRBJ1-2, with D uncertain. V was pared by 0 bases and J by 8 bases, with 7 bases between. The CDR3 has 12 amino acids. The DNA for the CDR3 is TGTGCCAGCAGTTTAGCTGGCACCGGCTACACCTTC. Translated, it gives CASSLAGTGYTF.

The chain joins TRBV11-3 to TRBJ1-2; TRBD1 agrees at 7 bases. From germline, CDR1 is SGHNT and CDR2 YENEEA. CDR3 length: 13 amino acids. The junction had 7 bases not matched to a gene; V was cut back by 4 bases and J by 8 bases. CDR3: CASSSTGASGYTF. The CDR3 DNA is TGTGCCAGCAGCTCCACAGGGGCGAGCGGCTACACCTTC.

This chain links TRBV6-5 with TRBJ2-7, with 10 positions matching TRBD2. J was trimmed by 3 bases and V by 6 bases; bases with no gene match: 5. The germline V gene has CDR1 MNHEY and CDR2 SVGAGI. The CDR3 covers 14 residues. The CDR3 reads CASSRTSGSYEQYF. The CDR3 DNA follows: TGTGCCAGCAGCAGGACTAGCGGAAGCTACGAGCAGTACTTC.

V gene TRBV6-5 combines with J gene TRBJ2-7; perhaps TRBD2 as D (5 bases). Trimming took off 5 bases at V and 5 bases at J, with 10 bases between the two ends. The V gene's germline CDR1 is MNHEY and CDR2 SVGAGI. This CDR3 contains 12 residues. DNA for the CDR3: TGTGCCAGCAGTATCCGGGATCACGAGCAGTACTTC. The encoded protein is CASSIRDHEQYF.

The V gene is TRBV28, the J gene TRBJ1-1; possible D gene TRBD1, 5 bases. With 2 bases removed from V and 3 bases from J, the gap between germline ends came to 13 bases. This CDR3 has 15 residues. Germline V gene data show CDR1 as MDHEN and CDR2 as SYDVKM. CDR3 nucleotides: TGTGCCAGCAGTTTACACCGACAGTGGGACACTGAAGCTTTCTTT. It specifies CASSLHRQWDTEAFF.

This chain joins TRBV7-9 and TRBJ2-7; D is possibly TRBD1 (6 bases). Deletions cut 7 bases from V and 4 bases from J, with 17 bases between. The CDR3 is made up of 14 amino acids. Germline CDR1 reads SEHNR; CDR2 reads FQNEAQ (reference sequence). CDR3 sequence: CASTNNRVSYEQYF. The CDR3 nucleotides read TGTGCCAGCACCAACAACAGGGTTTCGTACGAGCAGTACTTC.

This chain connects TRBV7-9 to TRBJ2-1; a possible D gene is TRBD1 (5 bases). The germline V gene encodes CDR1 SEHNR and CDR2 FQNEAQ (reference sequence). The CDR3 consists of 14 residues. The V end was cut by 2 bases, the J end by 7 bases, with 12 bases between. CDR3 DNA sequence: TGTGCCAGCAGCTTACTCAGGGCCGGGAATGAGCAGTTCTTC. It codes for CASSLLRAGNEQFF.

This clone was observed a few times. The chain carries TRBV6-5 and TRBJ2-7; tentatively, D is TRBD1 (5 bases). The V end was cut by 6 bases, the J end by 6 bases, with 15 bases between. CDR3 length equals 13 residues. CDR1 is MNHEY, CDR2 SVGAGI, per germline. The CDR3 loop is CASSVAGLREQYF. The CDR3, as DNA: TGTGCCAGCAGCGTGGCAGGGTTGCGCGAGCAGTACTTC.

The chain uses TRBV25-1 and TRBJ1-1, with D perhaps matching TRBD1 (6 bases). Deletions cut 4 bases from V and 4 bases from J, with 10 bases between. From germline, CDR1 is MGHDK and CDR2 SYGVNS. The CDR3 is 13 amino acids. CDR3 sequence: CASSATGSTEAFF. The CDR3 nucleotides read TGTGCCAGCAGTGCTACAGGGTCCACTGAAGCTTTCTTT.

The chain links TRBV27 to TRBJ2-5, with D possibly being TRBD1 (5 bases). The CDR3 runs 16 residues. Germline V gives CDR1 MNHEY, CDR2 SMNVEV (reference sequence). V was trimmed by 3 bases and J by 3 bases, leaving 17 bases between them. CDR3 loop: CASSFIGRADEETQYF. The CDR3 nucleotides read TGTGCCAGCAGTTTTATCGGCAGGGCAGACGAAGAGACCCAGTACTTC.

The V gene is TRBV19, the J gene TRBJ1-5, with 10 bases that match TRBD1. This CDR3 spans 14 amino acids. CDR1 and CDR2 (germline): LNHDA, SQIVND (reference sequence). With 4 bases clipped from V and 5 bases from J, the junction kept 2 bases outside the gene matches. CDR3 residues: CASSTGTGDQPQHF. The CDR3 DNA sequence: TGTGCCAGTAGTACCGGGACAGGGGATCAGCCCCAGCATTTT.

This clone occurred once. This rearrangement joins TRBV11-3 to TRBJ2-7, with D unclear. Trimming cost V 1 base and J 3 bases, with 7 bases left between them. CDR1 is SGHNT and CDR2 is YENEEA in the germline V gene. This CDR3 contains 13 residues. The CDR3 bases are TGTGCCAGCAGCTTAGTTTACGGCTACGAGCAGTACTTC. This encodes CASSLVYGYEQYF.

V and J are TRBV2 and TRBJ2-5; the match to TRBD1 covers 9 bases. Germline CDR1 SNHLY, CDR2 FYNNEI. The CDR3 runs 16 residues. V trimming: 6 bases; J trimming: 5 bases; junction bases outside the gene matches: 13. The CDR3 is CASSHYLGTGHETQYF. Here the CDR3 DNA reads TGTGCCAGCAGCCACTACCTCGGGACAGGGCATGAGACCCAGTACTTC.

J is TRBJ2-3 and V is TRBV6-1; 9 nucleotides align to TRBD1. V shed 3 bases, J shed 5 bases, and the junction held 9 bases outside the gene matches. Germline CDR1 and CDR2: MNHNS and SASEGT. CDR3 length: 16 amino acids. In DNA form, the CDR3 reads TGTGCCAGCAGTGACAACAGGGGGCATCGTGTAGATACGCAGTATTTT. Its translation: CASSDNRGHRVDTQYF.

The chain has TRBV3-1 (or the pseudogene TRBV3-2) and TRBJ2-1, with 13 bases aligning to TRBD2. CDR1 LGHDT and CDR2 YNNKEL come from the germline V gene (reference sequence). The ends lost 6 bases at V and 9 bases at J; junction bases unmatched: 8. CDR3 length: 15 amino acids. The CDR3 nucleotides read TGTGCCAGCAGGCGAACTAGCGGGAGGGTCGGTGAGCAGTTCTTC. Translation: CASRRTSGRVGEQFF.

The V gene is TRBV9, the J gene TRBJ2-7; possibly TRBD2 for D (6 bases). The CDR3 length is 15 residues. Trimming left V 3 bases short and J 4 bases short, with 17 bases between. In germline, CDR1 is SGDLS, CDR2 YYNGEE. This CDR3 reads CASSGGDASSYEQYF. CDR3 sequence (DNA): TGTGCCAGCAGCGGGGGGGATGCAAGCTCATACGAGCAGTACTTC.

The chain has TRBV3-1 (or the pseudogene TRBV3-2) and TRBJ2-2, with TRBD1 identical over 8 bases. The CDR3 sequence is 14 residues long. CDR1 and CDR2 (germline): LGHDT, YNNKEL (reference sequence). V lost 8 bases and J lost 4; bases outside the gene matches: 6. CDR3 loop: CASAGQGRTGELFF. The CDR3 region has the DNA TGTGCCAGCGCAGGACAGGGCCGCACCGGGGAGCTGTTTTTT.

The count of this clone is one. This chain connects TRBV9 to TRBJ2-2, with D perhaps matching TRBD1 (5 bases). CDR3 length equals 16 residues. From germline, CDR1 is SGDLS and CDR2 YYNGEE. The V end lost 0 bases, the J end lost 3 bases, and 12 bases lay between the germline ends. The CDR3, as DNA: TGTGCCAGCAGCGTAGGGCCAGGGTTTGACACCGGGGAGCTGTTTTTT. It codes for CASSVGPGFDTGELFF.

The chain carries TRBV4-1 and TRBJ2-1; TRBD1 matches 7 bases. Trimming at V came to 0 bases and at J to 1 base, leaving 6 bases not matched to a gene. The CDR3 has 17 amino acids. Germline assignment: CDR1 MGHRA and CDR2 YSYEKL. CDR3 region: CASSQERTGLSYNEQFF. DNA for the CDR3: TGCGCCAGCAGCCAAGAAAGGACAGGACTGTCCTACAATGAGCAGTTCTTC.

V is TRBV5-6 and J is TRBJ2-7; D perhaps matches TRBD2 (5 bases). Germline values: CDR1 SGHDT, CDR2 YYEEEE. CDR3 length: 13 amino acids. Trimming left V 4 bases short and J 2 bases short, with 10 bases between. The CDR3 reads CASSPDGTYEQYF. The CDR3 bases are TGTGCCAGCAGCCCCGACGGGACCTACGAGCAGTACTTC. Full variable domain (outside the CDR3, taken from reference TRBV5-6 and TRBJ2-7): DAGVTQSPTHLIKTRGQQVTLRCSPKSGHDTVSWYQQALGQGPQFIFQYYEEEERQRGNFPDRFSGHQFPNYSSELNVNALLLGDSALYLCASSPDGTYEQYFGPGTRLTVT.

V and J are TRBV24-1 and TRBJ1-5, with TRBD1 identical over 8 bases. Germline V gives CDR1 KGHDR, CDR2 SFDVKD. The CDR3 has 16 residues. V shed 6 bases, J shed 6 bases, and the junction held 12 bases outside the gene matches. CDR3: CATSRQGRVALQPQHF. The CDR3 DNA reads TGTGCCACCAGTCGACAGGGGCGAGTAGCACTTCAGCCCCAGCATTTT.

The V and J genes are TRBV3-1 (or the pseudogene TRBV3-2) and TRBJ2-7; 7 bases map to TRBD2. Trimming took 4 bases from V and 0 from J; bases not matched to a gene: 3. Germline V gives CDR1 LGHDT, CDR2 YNNKEL (reference sequence). The CDR3 sequence is 14 residues long. The CDR3 DNA is TGTGCCAGCAGCCGGGACTACGGCTCCTACGAGCAGTACTTC. This gives the protein CASSRDYGSYEQYF.

V usage is TRBV19 and J usage is TRBJ2-1; 13 bases fit TRBD2. The length of the CDR3 is 15 residues. V lost 3 bases to trimming and J lost 7 bases; unmatched junction nucleotides: 3. CDR1 and CDR2 from the germline V gene are LNHDA and SQIVND (reference sequence). CDR3 region: CASSMTSGGRNEQFF. CDR3 DNA: TGTGCCAGTAGTATGACTAGCGGGGGGCGAAATGAGCAGTTCTTC.

The rearrangement links TRBV5-1 to TRBJ1-2, with 9 nucleotides matching TRBD1. J was trimmed by 4 bases and V by 1 base; bases with no gene match: 2. Germline V gene lookup returns CDR1 SGHRS and CDR2 YFSETQ. The CDR3 consists of 14 residues. The CDR3: CASSLTGGPYGYTF. The CDR3 DNA reads TGCGCCAGCAGCTTGACAGGGGGCCCCTATGGCTACACCTTC.